This is a list of T cell receptor beta chains from one sample in a study of beta chain features in type 1 diabetes. Profiling relied on immunoSEQ multiplex PCR, and the TCRdb table lists in-frame clones only, not all of them. The sample has under 250,000 clones; 13% to 15% are singletons. The sequencing input was naive CD4+ T cells from blood. Receptor source: a woman aged 40 to 55 in good health. CDR3s include the opening cysteine and the closing phenylalanine or tryptophan. Fields, in order: D gene, clone size, J gene, V gene, CDR3 protein, CDR3 DNA. A D gene is named only where the DNA matches it firmly. Some rows mark clone size as missing; the rest say once, few, many or name a class of expanded clone.

>NA|NA|TRBJ2-5|TRBV15
CATREQVQETQYF
TGTGCCACCAGGGAACAGGTCCAAGAGACCCAGTACTTC
>TRBD1|few|TRBJ1-4|TRBV5-6
CASSSKTGGNKLFF
TGTGCCAGCAGCTCGAAGACAGGGGGGAACAAACTGTTTTTT
>NA|few|TRBJ1-1|TRBV25-1
CASSPPNRINTEAFF
TGTGCCAGCAGCCCACCAAACAGAATCAACACTGAAGCTTTCTTT
>NA|few|TRBJ2-7|TRBV7-2
CAIKTGLQNEQYF
TGTGCCATAAAAACAGGGTTACAAAACGAGCAGTACTTC
>TRBD1|NA|TRBJ2-3|TRBV7-8
CASSPPGTATDTQYF
TGTGCCAGCAGCCCTCCCGGGACAGCAACAGATACGCAGTATTTT
>NA|NA|TRBJ2-5|TRBV7-9
CATARGAETQYF
TGTGCCACCGCCCGGGGGGCCGAGACCCAGTACTTC
>NA|NA|TRBJ1-5|TRBV18
CASSPFQGMQPQHF
TGTGCCAGCTCCCCCTTTCAGGGGATGCAGCCCCAGCATTTT
>TRBD2|NA|TRBJ2-1|TRBV5-1
CASTREGYNEQFF
TGCGCCAGCACCCGGGAGGGTTACAATGAGCAGTTCTTC
>NA|few|TRBJ2-3|TRBV29-1
CSSRIRGEQEYTQYF
TGCAGCTCCAGAATCAGGGGGGAACAGGAGTATACGCAGTATTTT
>NA|NA|TRBJ1-6|TRBV14
CASSQEGVGNSPLHF
TGTGCCAGCAGCCAAGAAGGGGTGGGTAATTCACCCCTCCACTTT
>NA|NA|TRBJ1-2|TRBV6-5
CASTPGDPNYGYTF
TGTGCCAGCACGCCGGGGGACCCTAACTATGGCTACACCTTC